This TCR beta chain was captured by sequencing in a study of metastatic and nonmetastatic thyroid tumors. The CDR3 is made up of 14 amino acids. Germline V gene lookup returns CDR1 KGHSH and CDR2 LQKENI. V lost 7 bases and J lost 1, with 12 bases in between. This clone was detected ten times or more. Its antigen remains unknown. Thyroid surgery was performed in patients who had received no treatment beforehand. Per the original data handling: Researchers built a distant-metastasis classifier for papillary thyroid cancer that drew on CDR3 differences across clinicopathological groups. With MiXCR, TCRdb reprocessed the PCR reads. The V and J calls come from TCRdb's annotation, not from the publication. The data contain 30,000 to 35,000 clones, 20% to 25% of them singletons. General observations from the study: It was reported that TCR beta diversity was significantly higher in malignant thyroid tumors than benign nodules, in blood and tumor.

The TCR comes from a male donor with papillary thyroid cancer or a benign thyroid nodule (not recorded which). Some clones in this sample may be carry-over from other donors' samples. The gene calls are TRBV18 and TRBJ2-3, with D hard to call. Material for sequencing was tumor tissue. CDR3 loop: CASLTRSGTDTQYF. CDR3 nucleotides: TGTGCCAGCTTAACCCGGTCCGGCACAGATACGCAGTATTTT.